This T cell receptor beta chain was sequenced during a study of T cell responses to AZD1222 COVID-19 vaccine. Study findings and constraints: With two AZD1222 doses given, Spike-specific TCR breadth and depth both rose. Clonal diversity may have been underestimated in mostly white British donors. No day 14 peak samples; only post-peak repertoires were characterized.

Libraries were prepared by immunoSEQ multiplex PCR; TCRdb keeps only in-frame clonotypes and omits some of them. The profile shows 240,000 or so clones, approximately 95% of them singletons. Points on this clone: Its antigen is not identified. The same CDR3 also results from other DNA sequences found in this sample.

The CDR3 totals 12 residues. The germline CDR1 and CDR2 sequences are LGHDT and YNNKEL (reference sequence). Trimming took 4 bases from V and 1 from J, leaving 2 bases between them. The starting material was peripheral blood, obtained on day 0 of AZD1222 vaccination. The TCR was taken from an adult in good health. The chain combines TRBV3-1 (or the pseudogene TRBV3-2) with TRBJ1-3, with no clear D. In DNA, the CDR3 is TGTGCCAGCAGCCCATCTGGAAACACCATATATTTT. Its translation: CASSPSGNTIYF.